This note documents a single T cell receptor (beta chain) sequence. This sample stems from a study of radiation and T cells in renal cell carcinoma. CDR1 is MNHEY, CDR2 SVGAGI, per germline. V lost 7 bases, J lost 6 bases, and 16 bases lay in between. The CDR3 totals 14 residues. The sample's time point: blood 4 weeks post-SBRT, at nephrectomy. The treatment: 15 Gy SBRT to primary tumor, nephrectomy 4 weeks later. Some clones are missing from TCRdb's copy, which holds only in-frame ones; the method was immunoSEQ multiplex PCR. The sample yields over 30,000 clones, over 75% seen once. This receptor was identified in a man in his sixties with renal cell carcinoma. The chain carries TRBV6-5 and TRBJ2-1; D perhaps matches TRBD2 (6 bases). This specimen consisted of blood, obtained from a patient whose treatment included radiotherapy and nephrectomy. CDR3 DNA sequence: TGTGCCAGCATTAGTCTAGCGCCAGGCAATGAGCAGTTCTTC. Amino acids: CASISLAPGNEQFF.